Each of the 18 T cell receptor beta chains below was sequenced from the same sample in a study of T cells after yellow fever vaccination. TCRdb re-called the 5' RACE reads with MiXCR, one entry per CDR3 protein. The table lists 600,000 to 750,000 distinct CDR3 sequences, approximately 13% of them singletons. Sequenced here: PBMCs, sampled on the day of the yellow fever booster vaccination. The source is a man aged 30 to 39 who received the YFV17D yellow fever vaccine.

This clonotype was counted only a few times. J is TRBJ2-1 and V is TRBV11-2, with 9 nucleotides matching TRBD2. The CDR3 is 16 amino acids. Losses at the gene ends were 4 bases for V and 6 bases for J; bases not matched to a gene: 10. Germline values: CDR1 SGHAT, CDR2 FQNNGV. The chain's CDR3 is CASSSPPAGGRNEQFF. CDR3 bases: TGTGCCAGCAGCTCCCCTCCTGCGGGAGGGCGCAATGAGCAGTTCTTC. The full variable domain, its missing parts supplied by reference TRBV11-2 and TRBJ2-1, is EAGVAQSPRYKIIEKRQSVAFWCNPISGHATLYWYQQILGQGPKLLIQFQNNGVVDDSQLPKDRFSAERLKGVDSTLKIQPAKLEDSAVYLCASSSPPAGGRNEQFFGPGTRLTVL.

This clonotype was seen only a few times. This chain connects TRBV15 to TRBJ2-3, with 9 bases that match TRBD1. Germline V gene lookup returns CDR1 LNHNV and CDR2 YYDKDF (reference sequence). The CDR3 length is 15 residues. With V trimmed by 8 bases and J by 1 base, 7 bases remained unmatched. The CDR3 DNA is TGTGCCACCTCCGTTAGGACAGGGGGCACAGATACGCAGTATTTT. It codes for CATSVRTGGTDTQYF.

The chain carries TRBV20-1 and TRBJ1-1, with D perhaps TRBD1 (5 bases). The CDR3 runs to 13 residues. Germline CDR1 DFQATT, CDR2 SNEGSKA (reference sequence). Trimming pared 0 bases from V and 3 bases from J, leaving 8 bases between. CDR3 sequence: CSARDAGYTEAFF. CDR3 in DNA: TGCAGTGCTAGAGACGCAGGGTACACTGAAGCTTTCTTT.

The rearrangement links TRBV10-3 to TRBJ2-7; TRBD2 matches 13 bases. V trimming: 3 bases; J trimming: 2 bases; junction bases outside the gene matches: 4. The CDR3 covers 16 residues. The germline CDR1 and CDR2 sequences are ENHRY and SYGVKD. Here the CDR3 reads CAISDGLAGETYEQYF. CDR3 nucleotide sequence: TGTGCCATCAGTGACGGACTAGCGGGAGAGACCTACGAGCAGTACTTC.

A few counts support this clonotype. For the CDR3, the DNA is TGCGCCGGATCACTCGGGACTAGCGGTTACAATGAGCAGTTCTTC. Protein sequence: CAGSLGTSGYNEQFF. The chain combines TRBV10-2 with TRBJ2-1, with TRBD2 matching over 11 bases. This CDR3 spans 15 amino acids. V lost 11 bases and J lost 4; bases outside the gene matches: 10. Germline CDR1 WSHSY, CDR2 SAAADI.

The chain is built from TRBV27 and TRBJ2-1, with a tentative D call TRBD1 (5 bases). This CDR3 has 17 residues. Trimming stripped 9 bases from V and 0 bases from J, with 21 bases between. Germline values: CDR1 MNHEY, CDR2 SMNVEV (reference sequence). The CDR3 reads CARRGGWSYLSYNEQFF. The CDR3 DNA reads TGTGCCAGAAGGGGCGGTTGGTCATACCTCTCCTACAATGAGCAGTTCTTC.

This sequence joins TRBV20-1 and TRBJ2-1, with 10 bases fitting TRBD2. Germline trimming cut 3 bases from V and 4 bases from J; bases unmatched to any gene: 3. Germline V gene data show CDR1 as DFQATT and CDR2 as SNEGSKA (reference sequence). The CDR3 extends over 14 amino acids. CDR3 DNA sequence: TGCAGTGCTAGTACTAGCGGGATGTACAATGAGCAGTTCTTC. Encoded protein: CSASTSGMYNEQFF.

This clonotype was found a few times. This chain joins TRBV27 and TRBJ2-1; 8 nucleotides line up with TRBD2. The CDR3 extends over 15 amino acids. The V and J ends lost 6 bases and 4 bases, in that order; junction bases with no gene match: 8. CDR1 and CDR2 from the germline V gene are MNHEY and SMNVEV (reference sequence). The CDR3 region is CASREAGAVYNEQFF. The CDR3 nucleotides are TGTGCCAGCAGAGAAGCGGGAGCCGTATACAATGAGCAGTTCTTC.

The chain carries TRBV5-1 and TRBJ2-4; TRBD1 agrees at 7 bases. The CDR3 covers 14 residues. The V gene end was trimmed by 5 bases and the J gene end by 3 bases; junction bases not matched to a gene: 5. Germline V gene data show CDR1 as SGHRS and CDR2 as YFSETQ. This chain's CDR3 is CASRGGLGKNIQYF. CDR3 bases: TGCGCCAGCAGAGGGGGCCTAGGCAAAAACATTCAGTACTTC.

The CDR3 loop reads CASSTQGLNTEAFF. The CDR3 DNA sequence: TGTGCCAGCTCGACACAGGGTTTGAACACTGAAGCTTTCTTT. The V gene is TRBV18, the J gene TRBJ1-1; D perhaps matches TRBD1 (6 bases). The CDR3 covers 14 residues. The V and J ends lost 6 bases and 0 bases respectively, with 11 bases between them. The germline gives CDR1 KGHSH, CDR2 LQKENI.

This clonotype occurred a few times. The chain is built from TRBV5-1 and TRBJ2-1; 9 bases match TRBD2. Per germline, CDR1 SGHRS and CDR2 YFSETQ. Trimming at V came to 1 base and at J to 9 bases, leaving 11 bases not matched to a gene. This CDR3 is built from 16 residues. The CDR3 bases are TGCGCCAGCAGCTTGCGTTCTAGCGGGACCATGGGTGAGCAGTTCTTC. Translation gives CASSLRSSGTMGEQFF.

This clonotype was counted between two and nine times. This chain connects TRBV4-3 to TRBJ2-5; 8 bases fit TRBD1. CDR1 and CDR2 from the germline V gene are LGHNA and YSLEER. Trimming cost V 1 base and J 5 bases; bases outside gene matches: 9. The CDR3 totals 16 residues. CDR3 amino acids: CASSQAQGAIGETQYF. DNA of the CDR3: TGCGCCAGCAGCCAAGCCCAGGGGGCGATTGGGGAGACCCAGTACTTC.

The chain couples TRBV5-5 to TRBJ1-2; D gene uncertain. V lost 4 bases, J lost 7 bases, and 17 bases lay in between. The CDR3 totals 14 residues. Germline-derived CDR1 and CDR2 are SGHKS and YYEKEE (reference sequence). The DNA for the CDR3 is TGTGCCAGCAGCCGATCGAGGGAGATTGGTGGCTACACCTTC. Its protein is CASSRSREIGGYTF.

This clonotype appeared many times. The genes are TRBV7-2 and TRBJ2-3; 9 bases map to TRBD2. Per the germline V gene, CDR1 is SGHTA and CDR2 is FQGNSA. After removal of 3 bases from V and 5 bases from J, the junction contained 3 bases not matched to a gene. There are 14 residues in the CDR3. As DNA, the CDR3 is TGTGCCAGCAGCTTGAAAGCGGGAGGAGATACGCAGTATTTT. Encoded protein: CASSLKAGGDTQYF.

The V call is TRBV27, the J call TRBJ2-7; 11 nucleotides line up with TRBD1. The J segment lost 2 bases and the V segment lost 4 bases, leaving 4 bases of the junction unmatched. The CDR3 is made up of 15 amino acids. Per germline, CDR1 MNHEY and CDR2 SMNVEV (reference sequence). CDR3 in DNA: TGTGCCAGCAGTTGGGGACAGGGGGACACCTACGAGCAGTACTTC. It yields the protein CASSWGQGDTYEQYF.

This chain links TRBV20-1 with TRBJ2-1; TRBD1 agrees at 7 bases. Trimming removed 2 bases from V and 4 bases from J; junction bases left unmatched: 5. There are 14 residues in the CDR3. CDR1 and CDR2 from the germline V gene are DFQATT and SNEGSKA (reference sequence). The CDR3 nucleotides read TGCAGTGCTAGATCCCGACAGGGATACAATGAGCAGTTCTTC. Its translation: CSARSRQGYNEQFF.

This clonotype was observed a few times. This sequence joins TRBV28 and TRBJ2-7; 7 nucleotides align to TRBD2. The V gene end was trimmed by 3 bases and the J gene end by 5 bases; junction bases not matched to a gene: 10. This CDR3 comprises 15 residues. Germline V gives CDR1 MDHEN, CDR2 SYDVKM. The CDR3 DNA reads as TGTGCCAGCAGTTTTACGGGAGGAACGTCTCACGAGCAGTACTTC. It encodes CASSFTGGTSHEQYF.

This clonotype was found a few times. The gene calls are TRBV7-2 and TRBJ2-7; D is ambiguous. Per the germline V gene, CDR1 is SGHTA and CDR2 is FQGNSA. V was shortened by 0 bases and J by 5 bases, with 8 bases between the two germline ends. CDR3 length: 13 residues. CDR3 nucleotides: TGTGCCAGCAGCTTAGCGGGCTGGGACGAGCAGTACTTC. Translating gives CASSLAGWDEQYF.